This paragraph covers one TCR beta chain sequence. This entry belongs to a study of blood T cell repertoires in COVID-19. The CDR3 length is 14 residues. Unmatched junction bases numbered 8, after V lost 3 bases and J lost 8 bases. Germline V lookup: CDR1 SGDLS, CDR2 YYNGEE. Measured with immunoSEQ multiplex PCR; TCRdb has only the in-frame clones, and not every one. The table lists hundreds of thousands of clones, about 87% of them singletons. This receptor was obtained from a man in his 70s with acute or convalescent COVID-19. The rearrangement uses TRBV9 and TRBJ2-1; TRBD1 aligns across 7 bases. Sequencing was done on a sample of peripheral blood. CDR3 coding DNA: TGTGCCAGCAGCGGCCCACAGGGGATGGATGAGCAGTTCTTC. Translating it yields CASSGPQGMDEQFF.